A selection of T cell receptor beta chains follows, all from one sample in a study of identical twins. TCRdb analysed the 5' RACE reads with MiXCR anew, one entry per CDR3 protein. The sample includes some 240,000 distinct CDR3 sequences, about 8% seen only once; the top ten take roughly 3.1%. This same sample was also taken into another study, of yellow fever vaccine responses in identical twins.

Sequenced sample: CD8+ T cells sorted from blood. The origin of the receptors is a woman under 30 in good health. Both conserved end residues are part of each CDR3. The order of the fields is V gene, J gene, D gene, clone size, CDR3 length, CDR3 protein, CDR3 DNA. The D gene is left open where the match is weak. Only part of the rows carry a size: once, few, many, or a class if the clone is expanded.

v_gene: TRBV4-1
j_gene: TRBJ2-7
d_gene: TRBD1
abundance: NA
len: 15
CDR3aa: CASSQGAGQGYEQYF
CDR3nt: TGCGCCAGCAGCCAAGGGGCGGGACAGGGTTACGAGCAGTACTTC

v_gene: TRBV6-9
j_gene: TRBJ2-1
d_gene: NA
abundance: few
len: 8
CDR3aa: CASREQFF
CDR3nt: TGTGCCAGCCGGGAGCAGTTCTTC

v_gene: TRBV4-2
j_gene: TRBJ2-7
d_gene: NA
abundance: few
len: 12
CDR3aa: CASSQGNTGQYF
CDR3nt: TGTGCCAGCAGCCAAGGGAATACGGGGCAGTACTTC

v_gene: TRBV2
j_gene: TRBJ2-4
d_gene: TRBD2
abundance: NA
len: 19
CDR3aa: CASSTWEGTSGSPKNIQYF
CDR3nt: TGTGCCAGCAGTACGTGGGAAGGGACTAGCGGGAGCCCCAAAAACATTCAGTACTTC

v_gene: TRBV5-6
j_gene: TRBJ2-1
d_gene: TRBD2
abundance: NA
len: 15
CDR3aa: CASSPGTSVVEEQFF
CDR3nt: TGTGCCAGCAGCCCCGGGACTAGCGTGGTTGAGGAGCAGTTCTTC

v_gene: TRBV4-3
j_gene: TRBJ2-2
d_gene: NA
abundance: NA
len: 15
CDR3aa: CASSQDTAGIGELFF
CDR3nt: TGCGCCAGCAGCCAAGATACGGCAGGGATCGGGGAGCTGTTTTTT

v_gene: TRBV5-1
j_gene: TRBJ2-6
d_gene: TRBD1
abundance: few
len: 16
CDR3aa: CARGAGGDSGANVLTF
CDR3nt: TGCGCCAGGGGGGCAGGGGGAGACTCTGGGGCCAACGTCCTGACTTTC

v_gene: TRBV29-1
j_gene: TRBJ2-1
d_gene: TRBD2
abundance: many
len: 13
CDR3aa: CSVRSGAYNEQFF
CDR3nt: TGCAGCGTTCGCAGCGGGGCCTACAATGAGCAGTTCTTC

v_gene: TRBV20-1
j_gene: TRBJ2-5
d_gene: TRBD1
abundance: few
len: 15
CDR3aa: CSARSFPDRGPTQYF
CDR3nt: TGCAGTGCTAGAAGTTTCCCGGACAGGGGCCCGACCCAGTACTTC

v_gene: TRBV5-1
j_gene: TRBJ1-2
d_gene: TRBD1
abundance: many
len: 12
CDR3aa: CASSSGTGGYTF
CDR3nt: TGCGCCAGCAGCTCCGGGACAGGGGGCTACACCTTC

v_gene: TRBV11-2
j_gene: TRBJ1-4
d_gene: NA
abundance: NA
len: 17
CDR3aa: CASSLEEVRSTNEKLFF
CDR3nt: TGTGCCAGCAGCTTAGAAGAGGTCAGATCAACTAATGAAAAACTGTTTTTT

v_gene: TRBV2
j_gene: TRBJ2-3
d_gene: NA
abundance: few
len: 12
CDR3aa: CATLDFTDTQYF
CDR3nt: TGTGCCACCTTAGACTTCACAGATACGCAGTATTTT

v_gene: TRBV29-1
j_gene: TRBJ2-1
d_gene: TRBD1
abundance: many
len: 17
CDR3aa: CSSGLGDRGPSYNEQFF
CDR3nt: TGCAGCTCTGGCCTGGGGGACAGGGGCCCTTCCTACAATGAGCAGTTCTTC

v_gene: TRBV11-1
j_gene: TRBJ2-3
d_gene: NA
abundance: few
len: 13
CDR3aa: CASSQAEPDTQYF
CDR3nt: TGTGCCAGCAGCCAAGCGGAACCGGATACGCAGTATTTT

v_gene: TRBV7-9
j_gene: TRBJ2-7
d_gene: TRBD2
abundance: few
len: 16
CDR3aa: CASSLRSGGSLYEQYF
CDR3nt: TGTGCCAGCAGCTTAAGATCTGGCGGGAGTCTGTACGAGCAGTACTTC

v_gene: TRBV6-2/TRBV6-3
j_gene: TRBJ2-7
d_gene: TRBD2
abundance: NA
len: 14
CDR3aa: CASSASGSFYEQYF
CDR3nt: TGTGCCAGCAGTGCTAGCGGGAGCTTCTACGAGCAGTACTTC

v_gene: TRBV25-1
j_gene: TRBJ2-7
d_gene: NA
abundance: few
len: 18
CDR3aa: CASSEYLDPSSYSYEQYF
CDR3nt: TGTGCCAGCAGTGAATATTTAGATCCTAGCTCCTACTCCTACGAGCAGTACTTC

v_gene: TRBV14
j_gene: TRBJ2-1
d_gene: NA
abundance: few
len: 13
CDR3aa: CASSQRSYNEQFF
CDR3nt: TGTGCCAGCAGCCAAAGGTCCTACAATGAGCAGTTCTTC

v_gene: TRBV7-6
j_gene: TRBJ2-3
d_gene: TRBD1
abundance: NA
len: 14
CDR3aa: CASSLALGGRDQYF
CDR3nt: TGTGCCAGCAGCTTAGCGCTAGGGGGCAGGGACCAGTATTTT

v_gene: TRBV10-2
j_gene: TRBJ2-3
d_gene: NA
abundance: many
len: 13
CDR3aa: CASRDSGTDTQYF
CDR3nt: TGCGCCAGCAGAGACAGTGGGACAGATACGCAGTATTTT

v_gene: TRBV2
j_gene: TRBJ2-2
d_gene: NA
abundance: few
len: 15
CDR3aa: CASSEEAGVTGELFF
CDR3nt: TGTGCCAGCAGTGAAGAGGCAGGGGTCACCGGGGAGCTGTTTTTT

v_gene: TRBV29-1
j_gene: TRBJ2-1
d_gene: TRBD2
abundance: many
len: 11
CDR3aa: CSVETREGQFF
CDR3nt: TGCAGCGTTGAAACTAGGGAGGGGCAGTTCTTC

v_gene: TRBV3-1
j_gene: TRBJ1-2
d_gene: NA
abundance: NA
len: 19
CDR3aa: CASSQYLRTDRIDNYGYTF
CDR3nt: TGTGCCAGCAGCCAATACCTGAGGACAGACCGAATCGACAACTATGGCTACACCTTC

v_gene: TRBV7-9
j_gene: TRBJ2-1
d_gene: NA
abundance: few
len: 13
CDR3aa: CASIMGGSDEQFF
CDR3nt: TGTGCCAGCATCATGGGGGGCTCTGATGAGCAGTTCTTC

v_gene: TRBV10-3
j_gene: TRBJ2-1
d_gene: TRBD2
abundance: NA
len: 17
CDR3aa: CAISESLAGGHYNEQFF
CDR3nt: TGTGCCATCAGTGAGTCTCTAGCGGGGGGGCACTACAATGAGCAGTTCTTC

v_gene: TRBV27
j_gene: TRBJ2-3
d_gene: NA
abundance: NA
len: 17
CDR3aa: CASSLSGFLPRDDTQYF
CDR3nt: TGTGCCAGCAGTTTATCCGGTTTCCTACCCAGGGATGATACGCAGTATTTT

v_gene: TRBV27
j_gene: TRBJ1-2
d_gene: TRBD1
abundance: few
len: 13
CDR3aa: CASGRDRDYGYTF
CDR3nt: TGTGCCAGCGGCCGGGACAGGGACTATGGCTACACCTTC

v_gene: TRBV27
j_gene: TRBJ2-3
d_gene: TRBD2
abundance: few
len: 14
CDR3aa: CASSLLAGKDTQYF
CDR3nt: TGTGCCAGCAGTTTGCTAGCGGGGAAAGATACGCAGTATTTT

v_gene: TRBV28
j_gene: TRBJ2-7
d_gene: NA
abundance: NA
len: 18
CDR3aa: CASSLRQASSKPTYEQYF
CDR3nt: TGTGCCAGCAGTTTGAGGCAGGCCTCTTCTAAACCCACCTACGAGCAGTACTTC

v_gene: TRBV27
j_gene: TRBJ2-7
d_gene: NA
abundance: few
len: 15
CDR3aa: CASSLRGASSYEQYF
CDR3nt: TGTGCCAGCAGTTTGAGGGGGGCCAGCTCCTACGAGCAGTACTTC

v_gene: TRBV14
j_gene: TRBJ2-7
d_gene: NA
abundance: NA
len: 16
CDR3aa: CASSPGDTLSSYEQYF
CDR3nt: TGTGCCAGCAGCCCGGGGGACACCCTGAGCTCCTACGAGCAGTACTTC

v_gene: TRBV6-2/TRBV6-3
j_gene: TRBJ2-7
d_gene: NA
abundance: few
len: 14
CDR3aa: CASSYFSGSYEQYF
CDR3nt: TGTGCCAGCAGTTATTTTTCTGGGTCCTACGAGCAGTACTTC

v_gene: TRBV9
j_gene: TRBJ2-7
d_gene: TRBD2
abundance: many
len: 15
CDR3aa: CASSSLFPAGNGQYF
CDR3nt: TGTGCCAGCAGCTCCCTTTTTCCAGCGGGAAACGGGCAGTACTTC

v_gene: TRBV27
j_gene: TRBJ2-1
d_gene: TRBD2
abundance: NA
len: 15
CDR3aa: CASSPGTSGGVVQFF
CDR3nt: TGTGCCAGCAGTCCCGGGACTAGCGGGGGGGTTGTGCAGTTCTTC

v_gene: TRBV29-1
j_gene: TRBJ2-2
d_gene: NA
abundance: many
len: 13
CDR3aa: CSVVPENTGELFF
CDR3nt: TGCAGCGTTGTCCCGGAGAACACCGGGGAGCTGTTTTTT

v_gene: TRBV2
j_gene: TRBJ2-7
d_gene: TRBD1
abundance: few
len: 10
CDR3aa: CASSTGGQYF
CDR3nt: TGTGCCAGCAGCACAGGGGGCCAATACTTC

v_gene: TRBV24-1
j_gene: TRBJ2-3
d_gene: TRBD2
abundance: NA
len: 15
CDR3aa: CATSDRTSATDTQYF
CDR3nt: TGTGCCACCAGTGATCGAACTAGCGCCACAGATACGCAGTATTTT

v_gene: TRBV2
j_gene: TRBJ2-3
d_gene: NA
abundance: NA
len: 16
CDR3aa: CASRGRGMNVADTQYF
CDR3nt: TGTGCCAGCAGGGGGCGTGGGATGAACGTCGCAGATACGCAGTATTTT

v_gene: TRBV7-8
j_gene: TRBJ2-7
d_gene: TRBD1
abundance: few
len: 15
CDR3aa: CASSSGGQGHYEQYF
CDR3nt: TGTGCCAGCAGCTCGGGCGGACAGGGACACTACGAGCAGTACTTC

v_gene: TRBV7-9
j_gene: TRBJ2-3
d_gene: TRBD2
abundance: NA
len: 17
CDR3aa: CASSFQTSGGLTDTQYF
CDR3nt: TGTGCCAGCAGCTTCCAGACTAGCGGGGGGCTAACAGATACGCAGTATTTT

v_gene: TRBV7-9
j_gene: TRBJ2-1
d_gene: TRBD2
abundance: few
len: 17
CDR3aa: CASSLEVGTSRNDEQFF
CDR3nt: TGTGCCAGCAGCTTAGAGGTAGGGACTAGCAGGAACGATGAGCAGTTCTTC

v_gene: TRBV18
j_gene: TRBJ1-1
d_gene: NA
abundance: many
len: 12
CDR3aa: CASSPRNTEAFF
CDR3nt: TGTGCCAGCTCACCACGGAACACTGAAGCTTTCTTT

v_gene: TRBV6-4
j_gene: TRBJ2-3
d_gene: NA
abundance: few
len: 14
CDR3aa: CASSDSADADTQYF
CDR3nt: TGTGCCAGCAGTGACTCGGCAGATGCAGATACGCAGTATTTT

v_gene: TRBV6-5
j_gene: TRBJ2-5
d_gene: TRBD2
abundance: few
len: 16
CDR3aa: CASSYLAGGQQETQYF
CDR3nt: TGTGCCAGCAGTTACCTAGCGGGGGGACAACAAGAGACCCAGTACTTC

v_gene: TRBV7-2
j_gene: TRBJ2-7
d_gene: NA
abundance: many
len: 15
CDR3aa: CASSPQTDATYEQYF
CDR3nt: TGTGCCAGCAGCCCACAGACAGACGCCACCTACGAGCAGTACTTC

v_gene: TRBV15
j_gene: TRBJ1-5
d_gene: NA
abundance: many
len: 14
CDR3aa: CATSTRGLNQPQHF
CDR3nt: TGTGCCACCAGCACCCGGGGCCTCAATCAGCCCCAGCATTTT

v_gene: TRBV29-1
j_gene: TRBJ2-7
d_gene: NA
abundance: many
len: 12
CDR3aa: CSVGSGGYEQYF
CDR3nt: TGCAGCGTTGGATCCGGAGGCTACGAGCAGTACTTC

v_gene: TRBV11-2
j_gene: TRBJ1-2
d_gene: NA
abundance: NA
len: 13
CDR3aa: CASSENWDYGYTF
CDR3nt: TGTGCCAGCAGCGAGAATTGGGACTATGGCTACACCTTC

v_gene: TRBV20-1
j_gene: TRBJ2-5
d_gene: TRBD2
abundance: NA
len: 18
CDR3aa: CSARDPLAGVRTQETQYF
CDR3nt: TGCAGTGCTAGAGATCCCCTAGCGGGAGTGCGAACCCAAGAGACCCAGTACTTC

v_gene: TRBV6-5
j_gene: TRBJ2-7
d_gene: NA
abundance: few
len: 14
CDR3aa: CASSYSSTSYEQYF
CDR3nt: TGTGCCAGCAGTTACTCGAGTACCTCCTACGAGCAGTACTTC

v_gene: TRBV6-2/TRBV6-3
j_gene: TRBJ2-3
d_gene: TRBD2
abundance: NA
len: 18
CDR3aa: CASSYGRLAGGSADTQYF
CDR3nt: TGTGCCAGCAGTTACGGTCGTCTAGCGGGAGGTTCAGCAGATACGCAGTATTTT

v_gene: TRBV11-2
j_gene: TRBJ2-1
d_gene: TRBD1
abundance: many
len: 16
CDR3aa: CASRKGQNPFYNEQFF
CDR3nt: TGTGCCAGCAGGAAGGGACAGAACCCTTTCTACAATGAGCAGTTCTTC

v_gene: TRBV28
j_gene: TRBJ2-2
d_gene: NA
abundance: many
len: 14
CDR3aa: CASSLLGGTGELFF
CDR3nt: TGTGCCAGCAGTTTATTGGGGGGAACCGGGGAGCTGTTTTTT

v_gene: TRBV29-1
j_gene: TRBJ2-7
d_gene: NA
abundance: many
len: 12
CDR3aa: CSVSPAGYEQYF
CDR3nt: TGCAGCGTGAGCCCCGCAGGCTACGAGCAGTACTTC

v_gene: TRBV4-1
j_gene: TRBJ2-3
d_gene: TRBD1
abundance: few
len: 17
CDR3aa: CASSRLGTGGYEDTQYF
CDR3nt: TGCGCCAGCAGCCGACTCGGGACAGGGGGTTACGAAGATACGCAGTATTTT